The entry that follows covers one T cell receptor beta chain sequence. The antigen is undetermined. This entry comes from a study of cytomegalovirus exposure and HLA in healthy donors. Study results and caveats: Rarity characterized most TCR sequences, yet some public TCRs appeared in many donors. Diagnosis of cytomegalovirus status made by the classifier reportedly showed high specificity and sensitivity. The HLA-A and HLA-B alleles of most subjects were reportedly predicted accurately from TCR beta sequences. According to a later analysis, most TCR beta chains associated with CMV appeared HLA-restricted.

There are 14 residues in the CDR3. Trimming shortened V by 0 bases and J by 2 bases, and 7 bases separated the two germline ends. Germline V gene lookup returns CDR1 LNHDA and CDR2 SQIVND (reference sequence). The PCR was carried out with 60 Vbeta primers and 13 Jbeta primers. Measured with immunoSEQ multiplex PCR; TCRdb has only the in-frame clones, and not every one. This repertoire shows 55,000 to 75,000 clones, around 87% found once; its top ten account for roughly 1.4%. V is TRBV19 and J is TRBJ2-5, with D perhaps matching TRBD1 (6 bases). This TCR came from a man aged 18 to 35 in good health and CMV-seronegative. The sample taken for sequencing was PBMCs. CDR3 amino acids: CASSIERGQETQYF. CDR3 coding DNA: TGTGCCAGTAGTATAGAAAGGGGGCAAGAGACCCAGTACTTC.